Each of the 17 T cell receptor beta chains below was sequenced from the same sample in a study of cytomegalovirus exposure and HLA in healthy donors. Primers: 60 Vbeta forward and 13 Jbeta reverse. Measured with immunoSEQ multiplex PCR; TCRdb has only the in-frame clones, and not every one. This sample has some 90,000 clones; approximately 80% occur once, and the top ten carry roughly 25%. The sequencing input was PBMCs. The receptors stem from a woman in her forties or fifties in good health and CMV-seropositive.

The V gene is TRBV10-1, the J gene TRBJ2-5; tentatively, D is TRBD2 (5 bases). CDR1 WNHNN and CDR2 SYGVQD come from the germline V gene (reference sequence). Trimming shortened V by 6 bases and J by 1 base, and 15 bases separated the two germline ends. The CDR3 has 15 residues. CDR3 in amino acids: CASSPGSSGQETQYF. The CDR3 DNA is TGCGCCAGCAGCCCTGGCAGCAGCGGCCAAGAGACCCAGTACTTC.

CDR3: CASSLYIAWSSYNEQFF. CDR3 DNA: TGTGCCAGCAGCCTCTACATAGCGTGGAGCTCCTACAATGAGCAGTTCTTC. This chain uses TRBV7-9 with TRBJ2-1; weak D call: TRBD2 (5 bases). The germline V gene encodes CDR1 SEHNR and CDR2 FQNEAQ (reference sequence). Trimming took off 5 bases at V and 0 bases at J, with 17 bases between the two ends. The CDR3 consists of 17 residues.

This clone was detected a few times. The chain combines TRBV10-3 with TRBJ2-2, with D maybe TRBD1 (6 bases). The CDR3 covers 12 residues. Trimming took 10 bases from V and 7 from J, leaving 13 bases between them. Germline lookup yields CDR1 ENHRY and CDR2 SYGVKD. The DNA for the CDR3 is TGTGCCACCCAGGGGAACGACGGGGAGCTGTTTTTT. Amino acids: CATQGNDGELFF.

The genes are TRBV19 and TRBJ2-3; a weak D match, TRBD2 (6 bases). The CDR3 covers 14 residues. V lost 5 bases and J lost 0, with 9 bases in between. CDR1 is LNHDA and CDR2 is SQIVND in the germline V gene (reference sequence). Here the CDR3 DNA reads TGTGCCAGTAGTTCAGGGACTAGCACAGATACGCAGTATTTT. It encodes CASSSGTSTDTQYF.

The chain links TRBV11-2 to TRBJ1-3; D may be TRBD1 (6 bases). The CDR3 is 17 amino acids. V was trimmed by 0 bases and J by 0 bases, leaving 12 bases between them. CDR1 is SGHAT, CDR2 FQNNGV, per germline. The CDR3 DNA reads as TGTGCCAGCAGCTTAGACGTGATAGGGGGCTCTGGAAACACCATATATTTT. Its translation is CASSLDVIGGSGNTIYF.

This chain uses TRBV6-5 with TRBJ1-2, with D tentatively TRBD1 (5 bases). V lost 8 bases and J 8 bases, leaving 18 bases between the germline ends. The germline CDR1 and CDR2 sequences are MNHEY and SVGAGI. This CDR3 region has 13 residues. CDR3 DNA: TGTGCCAGCTCTCTAGGGACGGCGGGGGGCTACACCTTC. Translation gives CASSLGTAGGYTF.

CDR3 loop: CASSWGQLTGELFF. CDR3 nucleotides: TGTGCCAGTAGTTGGGGACAGCTCACCGGGGAGCTGTTTTTT. J is TRBJ2-2 and V is TRBV19; 7 bases align to TRBD1. The CDR3 is 14 residues long. The junction had 4 bases not matched to a gene; V was cut back by 5 bases and J by 4 bases. Germline V gives CDR1 LNHDA, CDR2 SQIVND (reference sequence).

V and J are TRBV4-2 and TRBJ2-2, with 10 bases that match TRBD1. CDR3 length: 16 amino acids. The germline gives CDR1 LGHNA, CDR2 YNFKEQ. V lost 6 bases, J lost 0 bases, and 4 bases stayed unmatched. Written as DNA, the CDR3 is TGTGCCAGCAGTTTAGGACAGGGGGCGAACACCGGGGAGCTGTTTTTT. Amino acids: CASSLGQGANTGELFF.

The chain is built from TRBV5-1 and TRBJ1-1; TRBD1 is a possible D gene (5 bases). The V and J ends lost 4 bases and 0 bases respectively, with 13 bases between them. Germline V gene data show CDR1 as SGHRS and CDR2 as YFSETQ. The CDR3 is made up of 15 amino acids. CDR3 DNA: TGCGCCAGCAGCACCCGACAGAACGTGAACACTGAAGCTTTCTTT. Its protein is CASSTRQNVNTEAFF.

Regarding this clone: Relative to the germline gene, one junction end is altered; a read error may explain this. The chain recombines TRBV7-7 with TRBJ2-1, with D tentatively TRBD2 (5 bases). In germline, CDR1 is SSHAT, CDR2 FNYEAQ (reference sequence). The CDR3 extends over 13 amino acids. This chain's CDR3 is CASSPGFGDEQFF. In nucleotides, the CDR3 is TGTGCTAGCAGTCCGGGGTTTGGGGATGAGCAGTTCTTC.

The genes are TRBV10-3 and TRBJ2-7; 8 bases map to TRBD2. The CDR3 contains 15 residues. Trimming cost V 11 bases and J 0 bases; bases outside gene matches: 12. CDR1 ENHRY and CDR2 SYGVKD come from the germline V gene. DNA for the CDR3: TGTGCCGTTCACGCGGGGGGAGGGTACTCCTACGAGCAGTACTTC. It specifies CAVHAGGGYSYEQYF.

The chain has TRBV19 and TRBJ2-1; D is uncertain. Between the trimmed V and J ends, which lost 0 bases and 7 bases, there was a span of 13 bases. The CDR3 contains 15 residues. CDR1 and CDR2 from the germline V gene are LNHDA and SQIVND (reference sequence). The chain's CDR3 is CASSIDSRVVNEQFF. CDR3 sequence (DNA): TGTGCCAGTAGTATAGATTCCCGGGTGGTGAATGAGCAGTTCTTC.

This rearrangement joins TRBV7-6 to TRBJ2-7, with 9 bases matching TRBD2. V was clipped by 5 bases and J by 5 bases; unmatched bases: 7. Germline V gives CDR1 SGHVS, CDR2 FNYEAQ. The CDR3 sequence is 14 residues long. In DNA, the CDR3 is TGTGCCAGCAGCCCAGGACTAGCGCTTGACGAGCAGTACTTC. This translates into CASSPGLALDEQYF.

The chain joins TRBV19 to TRBJ1-5; D possibly corresponds to TRBD1 (6 bases). Germline assignment: CDR1 LNHDA and CDR2 SQIVND (reference sequence). V dropped 1 base and J dropped 9 bases, with 13 bases sitting between them. The CDR3 runs 14 residues. CDR3 region: CASSIVQGLAPQHF. CDR3 DNA sequence: TGTGCCAGTAGTATAGTACAGGGATTAGCGCCCCAGCATTTT.

The chain carries TRBV2 and TRBJ1-4; 11 bases agree with TRBD1. CDR3 size: 14 residues. Germline CDR1 reads SNHLY; CDR2 reads FYNNEI. Trimming cost V 7 bases and J 7 bases; bases outside gene matches: 5. Here the CDR3 DNA reads TGTGCCAGCAAAAGGGACAGGGGGTCTGAAAAACTGTTTTTT. Its translation is CASKRDRGSEKLFF.

This clone was seen a few times. The rearrangement joins TRBV6-6 to TRBJ2-4; D is ambiguous. Germline V lookup: CDR1 MNHNY, CDR2 SVGAGI (reference sequence). V lost 5 bases and J 2 bases, leaving 13 bases between the germline ends. The CDR3 is made up of 15 amino acids. In DNA form, the CDR3 reads TGTGCCAGCAGTAAAGACATCAACCCCAAAAACATTCAGTACTTC. Protein: CASSKDINPKNIQYF.

This chain links TRBV11-1 with TRBJ2-1; D gene uncertain. Germline values: CDR1 SGHAT, CDR2 FQDESV (reference sequence). V lost 10 bases to trimming and J lost 5 bases, with 12 bases between them. The CDR3 contains 12 residues. The DNA of the CDR3 is TGTGCCACCCAGACTTCTGACAATGAGCAGTTCTTC. Amino acids: CATQTSDNEQFF.